This is a list of T cell receptor beta chains from one sample in a study of T cells in Graves' hyperthyroidism and ophthalmopathy. TCRdb reprocessed the multiplex PCR reads with MiXCR, giving one entry per CDR3 protein. The sample yields around 600,000 distinct CDR3 sequences, roughly 15% seen once. The specimen was blood. Every receptor here comes from a woman aged 45-59 years with Graves' ophthalmopathy. Both conserved end residues are part of each CDR3. The D gene is left open where the match is weak. Not all rows give a size; the values are once, few, many and, for expanded clones, a class.

>TRBD2|few|TRBV5-6|TRBJ2-7
CASSFRTSGRKHEQYF
TGTGCCAGCAGCTTCAGGACTAGCGGGAGGAAGCACGAGCAGTACTTC
>.|.|TRBV24-1|TRBJ2-5
CATSDYGKETQYF
TGTGCCACCAGTGATTACGGTAAAGAGACCCAGTACTTC
>.|few|TRBV20-1|TRBJ2-1
CSGNRASEEFF
TGCAGTGGCAACCGCGCTTCAGAGGAGTTCTTC
>.|.|TRBV6-5|TRBJ2-5
CASSYQGSFGETQYF
TGTGCCAGCAGTTACCAGGGGTCTTTCGGGGAGACCCAGTACTTC
>.|many|TRBV20-1|TRBJ2-5
CSAGLGTWETQYF
TGCAGTGCTGGGTTAGGGACGTGGGAGACCCAGTACTTC
>TRBD1|few|TRBV20-1|TRBJ2-2
CSARDGTGGDTGELFF
TGCAGTGCTAGAGATGGGACAGGGGGCGACACCGGGGAGCTGTTTTTT
>TRBD1|many|TRBV11-2|TRBJ2-5
CASGQGAQETQYF
TGTGCCAGCGGACAGGGGGCCCAAGAGACCCAGTACTTC
>.|many|TRBV29-1|TRBJ1-2
CSVVTGNRGYTF
TGCAGCGTTGTTACAGGGAATCGTGGCTACACCTTC
>.|few|TRBV6-1|TRBJ2-4
CASSDNRPLAKNIQYF
TGTGCCAGCAGTGATAATAGACCGCTAGCCAAAAACATTCAGTACTTC
>.|.|TRBV28|TRBJ2-1
CASISSADMPGFSAYNEQFF
TGTGCCAGCATCAGCTCCGCGGACATGCCGGGCTTCTCTGCCTACAATGAGCAGTTCTTC
>.|many|TRBV7-8|TRBJ2-1
CASSFGNNEQFF
TGTGCCAGCAGCTTCGGGAATAATGAGCAGTTCTTC
>.|many|TRBV2|TRBJ2-1
CASSEPDSIQFF
TGTGCCAGCAGTGAGCCCGACTCGATACAGTTCTTC
>.|few|TRBV6-2/TRBV6-3|TRBJ2-1
CASSPRGVHMNEQFF
TGTGCCAGCAGTCCGAGGGGGGTGCATATGAATGAGCAGTTCTTC
>TRBD2|few|TRBV6-2/TRBV6-3|TRBJ2-2
CASSYLSSGRKAVNTGELFF
TGTGCCAGCAGTTACTTGTCTAGCGGGCGGAAAGCAGTAAACACCGGGGAGCTGTTTTTT
>TRBD1|few|TRBV7-9|TRBJ2-1
CASSSGTGSNEQFF
TGTGCCAGCAGTTCCGGGACAGGTTCCAATGAGCAGTTCTTC
>.|many|TRBV18|TRBJ1-1
CASSIGDTEAFF
TGTGCCAGCTCAATAGGGGACACTGAAGCTTTCTTT
>.|many|TRBV11-2|TRBJ1-2
CASSLVRSFRSYGYTF
TGTGCCAGCAGCTTAGTTCGATCCTTCAGAAGCTATGGCTACACCTTC
>.|once|TRBV7-9|TRBJ2-7
CASSLKGTEAYEQYF
TGTGCCAGCAGCTTGAAAGGGACGGAAGCCTACGAGCAGTACTTC
>.|many|TRBV11-2|TRBJ1-2
CASSLKTNYGYTF
TGTGCCAGCAGCTTAAAGACTAACTATGGCTACACCTTC
>TRBD1|many|TRBV28|TRBJ2-7
CASSPAGTGLYEQYF
TGTGCCAGCAGTCCAGCCGGGACAGGGTTATACGAGCAGTACTTC
>TRBD2|few|TRBV7-3|TRBJ2-1
CASSPTGALAGDSYNEQFF
TGTGCCAGCTCACCGACAGGGGCGCTAGCGGGGGACTCCTACAATGAGCAGTTCTTC
>TRBD1|many|TRBV28|TRBJ1-5
CASTGQGGDQPQHF
TGTGCCAGCACCGGACAGGGTGGGGATCAGCCCCAGCATTTT
>TRBD1|many|TRBV7-2|TRBJ2-7
CASSSPGTVLYEQYF
TGTGCCAGCAGCTCCCCCGGGACAGTTTTATACGAGCAGTACTTC
>.|.|TRBV20-1|TRBJ1-2
CSARDARDGDYGYTF
TGCAGTGCTAGAGATGCAAGGGACGGCGACTATGGCTACACCTTC
>.|.|TRBV27|TRBJ1-6
CASSLEGWDSPLHF
TGTGCCAGCAGTTTGGAAGGGTGGGATTCACCCCTCCACTTT
>.|.|TRBV12-5|TRBJ2-7
CASGLRGFNERYF
TGTGCTAGTGGTTTGCGGGGATTCAACGAGCGGTACTTC
>.|many|TRBV2|TRBJ2-3
CASSEPGDTQYF
TGTGCCAGCAGTGAACCCGGGGATACGCAGTATTTT
>TRBD1|.|TRBV4-2|TRBJ1-3
CASSQAASGGGNTIYF
TGTGCCAGCAGCCAAGCGGCGTCAGGGGGCGGAAACACCATATATTTT
>TRBD1|.|TRBV20-1|TRBJ2-7
CSATRDSNSYEQYF
TGCAGTGCGACCCGGGACAGTAACTCCTACGAGCAGTACTTC
>.|.|TRBV4-3|TRBJ2-2
CASSQERQGSNTGELFF
TGCGCCAGCAGCCAAGAGCGTCAGGGTTCCAACACCGGGGAGCTGTTTTTT
>.|many|TRBV12-3/TRBV12-4|TRBJ1-2
CASRPTGKENYGYTF
TGTGCCAGCAGGCCAACAGGGAAAGAAAACTATGGCTACACCTTC
>.|many|TRBV30|TRBJ2-7
CAWQGSSYEQYF
TGTGCCTGGCAGGGATCTTCCTACGAGCAGTACTTC
>.|.|TRBV7-3|TRBJ2-2
CASRRGHTGELFF
TGTGCCAGCAGAAGGGGACACACCGGGGAGCTGTTTTTT
>.|many|TRBV18|TRBJ1-1
CASSPSSGSTEAFF
TGTGCCAGCTCCCCCTCGTCAGGGAGTACTGAAGCTTTCTTT
>.|few|TRBV27|TRBJ2-3
CASSLFSGGDTQYF
TGTGCCAGCAGTTTATTTAGCGGAGGAGATACGCAGTATTTT
>TRBD1|.|TRBV3-1|TRBJ1-4
CASSQGTGNEKLFF
TGTGCCAGCAGCCAAGGGACAGGGAATGAAAAACTGTTTTTT
>TRBD1|many|TRBV20-1|TRBJ2-7
CSVWNRGSYEQYF
TGCAGTGTTTGGAACAGGGGGTCCTACGAGCAGTACTTC
>.|few|TRBV4-1|TRBJ1-1
CASRNRALNTEAFF
TGCGCCAGCAGAAACAGGGCCCTGAACACTGAAGCTTTCTTT
>TRBD1|.|TRBV28|TRBJ1-2
CASSSGGVDYGYTF
TGTGCCAGCAGCTCAGGGGGGGTGGACTATGGCTACACCTTC
>TRBD2|many|TRBV7-2|TRBJ2-2
CASSLSLTAGVPGELFF
TGTGCCAGCAGCTTAAGTCTCACAGCGGGAGTCCCCGGGGAGCTGTTTTTT
>TRBD1|.|TRBV11-2|TRBJ1-4
CASSPSRTGGIEKLFF
TGTGCCAGCAGCCCGTCCCGGACAGGGGGCATTGAAAAACTGTTTTTT
>.|many|TRBV7-9|TRBJ2-5
CASSRTLDSEETQYF
TGTGCCAGCAGCCGAACCCTGGACAGTGAGGAGACCCAGTACTTC
>.|many|TRBV11-2|TRBJ2-7
CASSQRRYEQYF
TGTGCCAGCAGCCAGCGAAGATACGAGCAGTACTTC
>.|.|TRBV20-1|TRBJ2-7
CSARDLNSAYEQYF
TGCAGTGCTAGAGATTTAAACTCAGCCTACGAGCAGTACTTC